The subject of this entry is one T cell receptor (beta chain). Its specificity is unknown. CDR1 and CDR2 (germline): MNHEY, SVGAGI. Trimming took 6 bases from V and 0 from J, leaving 12 bases between them. This CDR3 spans 15 amino acids. The PCR used 60 Vbeta and 13 Jbeta primers. Measured with immunoSEQ multiplex PCR; TCRdb has only the in-frame clones, and not every one. The sample shows fewer than 200,000 clones, roughly 80% of them seen only once. The entry originates in a study of cytomegalovirus exposure and HLA in healthy donors. Whole-study context: An early data release held around 80 million unique TCRs from HLA-typed donors. Regarding the study as a whole: Cytomegalovirus-associated status was assigned to some 160 TCR beta chains. TCR association rates varied by HLA locus in a later analysis, with DRB1 highest and HLA-C lowest. An assumption of roughly uniform sequencing depth across donors underlay the presence/absence analyses.

This receptor was obtained from a man in his thirties or forties in good health and CMV-seropositive. Material for sequencing was PBMCs. The chain joins TRBV6-5 to TRBJ1-3; D gene unclear. This chain's CDR3 is CASRADFYSGNTIYF. The CDR3 DNA is TGTGCCAGCAGGGCAGACTTCTACTCTGGAAACACCATATATTTT.